What follows are 10 T cell receptor beta chains derived from one specimen sequenced in a study of CD8+ T cells in alopecia areata. Once RNA had been extracted, it was reverse transcribed into cDNA to act as the sequencing template. TCRdb's table, derived via immunoSEQ multiplex PCR, lists solely in-frame clones and lacks some. The sample yields about 200,000 clones, 57% seen once. The sample was CD4+ T cells sorted from blood, taken at week 0. The receptor source for this set is a human donor with alopecia areata.

The genes are TRBV30 and TRBJ2-1; the match to TRBD1 covers 8 bases. The germline gives CDR1 GTSNPN, CDR2 SVGIG (reference sequence). Trimming at V came to 2 bases and at J to 12 bases, leaving 6 bases not matched to a gene. This CDR3 has 12 residues. The CDR3 DNA sequence: TGTGCCTGGAGTCGCGCGGACAGGGTGCAGTTCTTC. Amino acids: CAWSRADRVQFF.

As concerns this clone: One end of the junction does not line up with germline, which may come from a read error. The chain carries TRBV7-7 and TRBJ2-1; D possibly corresponds to TRBD2 (5 bases). The CDR3 is 15 amino acids. The germline CDR1 and CDR2 sequences are SSHAT and FNYEAQ (reference sequence). CDR3 sequence reads: CASSGLGRSYNEQFF. Written as DNA, the CDR3 is TGTGCTAGCAGCGGCCTCGGGCGGAGCTACAATGAGCAGTTCTTC.

This clone was seen ten or more times. The J gene is TRBJ2-1, the V gene TRBV7-9; TRBD2 might be the D (10 bases). Per germline, CDR1 SEHNR and CDR2 FQNEAQ (reference sequence). The CDR3 consists of 19 residues. V lost 7 bases, J lost 5 bases, and 30 bases lay in between. The DNA for the CDR3 is TGTGCCAGCATCACCTACAGGGGGCTAGCGGGAGAAGCAGACAATGAGCAGTTCTTC. Residues: CASITYRGLAGEADNEQFF. Drawing the rest from reference TRBV7-9 and TRBJ2-1, the complete variable domain is DTGVSQNPRHKITKRGQNVTFRCDPISEHNRLYWYRQTLGQGPEFLTYFQNEAQLEKSRLLSDRFSAERPKGSFSTLEIQRTEQGDSAMYLCASITYRGLAGEADNEQFFGPGTRLTVL.

This clone was found many times. The chain combines TRBV6-6 with TRBJ2-7; 7 bases align to TRBD1. The CDR3 is 15 amino acids. From germline, CDR1 is MNHNY and CDR2 SVGAGI (reference sequence). The trim removed 0 bases at V and 2 bases at J, leaving 4 bases unmatched. The CDR3 bases are TGTGCCAGCAGTTACTCGGCAGGGGGTACCTACGAGCAGTACTTC. This translates into CASSYSAGGTYEQYF.

The chain uses TRBV7-9 and TRBJ1-2; the match to TRBD1 covers 8 bases. Trimming cost V 1 base and J 4 bases; bases outside gene matches: 11. Germline V gives CDR1 SEHNR, CDR2 FQNEAQ (reference sequence). The CDR3 consists of 17 residues. The CDR3: CASSLGRGRGHGYGYTF. As DNA, the CDR3 is TGTGCCAGCAGCTTAGGTCGGGGCAGGGGGCACGGCTATGGCTACACCTTC.

V and J are TRBV5-1 and TRBJ1-4; D is perhaps TRBD1 (6 bases). The CDR3 is made up of 14 amino acids. The ends were cut back, 4 bases at V and 4 bases at J, with 11 bases in the middle. Per the germline V gene, CDR1 is SGHRS and CDR2 is YFSETQ. CDR3 coding DNA: TGCGCCAGCAGCGAGGGGGAGCTTAATGAAAAACTGTTTTTT. This translates into CASSEGELNEKLFF.

V usage is TRBV29-1 and J usage is TRBJ2-3; D not resolved. This CDR3 comprises 13 residues. Trimming cost V 5 bases and J 6 bases, with 15 bases left between them. Per the germline V gene, CDR1 is SQVTM and CDR2 is ANQGSEA. CDR3 DNA: TGCAGCGTTTGGTCCCTCGGATTGGATACGCAGTATTTT. It encodes CSVWSLGLDTQYF.

This clone has a handful of counts. This chain links TRBV27 with TRBJ2-3, with 10 nucleotides matching TRBD1. V was clipped by 3 bases and J by 7 bases; unmatched bases: 10. CDR1 and CDR2 (germline): MNHEY, SMNVEV (reference sequence). The CDR3 consists of 16 residues. Here the CDR3 reads CASSFGLRDRGNTQYF. The CDR3 region has the DNA TGTGCCAGCAGTTTCGGGCTCCGGGACAGGGGTAATACGCAGTATTTT.

The chain recombines TRBV29-1 with TRBJ1-3, with D possibly being TRBD1 (5 bases). The V and J ends lost 6 bases and 0 bases respectively, with 9 bases between them. CDR3 size: 13 residues. CDR1 is SQVTM, CDR2 ANQGSEA, per germline. CDR3 coding DNA: TGCAGCGTGGGACGGAGCTCTGGAAACACCATATATTTT. Translating gives CSVGRSSGNTIYF.

This clone was recorded a few times. This chain links TRBV2 with TRBJ1-6, with 7 bases matching TRBD1. This CDR3 has 14 residues. Germline V gives CDR1 SNHLY, CDR2 FYNNEI. J lost 9 bases, V lost 4 bases, and 6 bases had no gene match. The CDR3 loop reads CASSGQGDGSPLHF. CDR3 coding DNA: TGTGCCAGCAGTGGACAGGGCGATGGTTCACCCCTCCACTTT.